The 28 T cell receptor beta chains below all came from one sample that was sequenced in a study of response to subunit inactivated influenza vaccine. A single record per CDR3 protein comes from TCRdb applying MiXCR to the RT-PCR reads. The sample lists 500,000 or so distinct CDR3 sequences, 11% occurring once. The sequenced sample was PBMCs from blood, obtained about 40 days after vaccination. These receptors all stem from a man in his fifties or sixties who received an inactivated influenza vaccine.

This clonotype has just a few counts. V gene TRBV5-1 combines with J gene TRBJ2-1; possibly TRBD2 for D (6 bases). The germline V and J ends were trimmed by 0 bases and 8 bases, with 12 bases remaining between them. The CDR3 is 14 residues long. CDR1 SGHRS and CDR2 YFSETQ come from the germline V gene. The CDR3 loop reads CASSLVAGFDEQFF. CDR3 bases: TGCGCCAGCAGCTTGGTGGCGGGGTTCGATGAGCAGTTCTTC.

The genes are TRBV5-1 and TRBJ2-2; TRBD1 is a possible D gene (5 bases). Germline CDR1 is SGHRS and CDR2 is YFSETQ. Trimming took 5 bases from V and 3 from J, leaving 8 bases between them. This CDR3 is built from 13 residues. CDR3 sequence (DNA): TGCGCCAGCAGACAGGACCACACCGGGGAGCTGTTTTTT. Residues: CASRQDHTGELFF.

This clonotype appeared many times. J is TRBJ2-1 and V is TRBV7-2; 9 bases map to TRBD1. V was pared by 5 bases and J by 3 bases, with 5 bases of the junction left unmatched. This CDR3 is 15 amino acids long. CDR1 is SGHTA, CDR2 FQGNSA, per germline. The CDR3 DNA is TGTGCCAGCAGCCTGGACAGGGGTGTCTACAATGAGCAGTTCTTC. It yields the protein CASSLDRGVYNEQFF.

This clonotype was picked up many times. This chain uses TRBV10-3 with TRBJ2-5; 14 bases fit TRBD2. V lost 4 bases to trimming and J lost 5 bases; unmatched junction nucleotides: 15. Per the germline V gene, CDR1 is ENHRY and CDR2 is SYGVKD. The length of the CDR3 is 19 residues. The CDR3 region is CAISGPPGLAGVRAETQYF. The CDR3 DNA is TGTGCCATCAGTGGTCCCCCGGGACTAGCGGGAGTTCGGGCGGAGACCCAGTACTTC.

This chain connects TRBV4-3 to TRBJ2-1; 7 nucleotides match TRBD2. V shed 0 bases and J 3 bases; nucleotides not matched to a gene: 5. This CDR3 comprises 16 residues. Germline loops: CDR1 LGHNA, CDR2 YSLEER. CDR3 loop: CASSQEAGAVYNEQFF. CDR3 nucleotide sequence: TGCGCCAGCAGCCAAGAGGCGGGAGCGGTCTACAATGAGCAGTTCTTC.

CDR3 bases: TGTGCCAGCAGCCCCTTCGGGGGCGGCTACACCTTC. Translating it yields CASSPFGGGYTF. This chain uses TRBV9 with TRBJ1-2, with D possibly being TRBD1 (6 bases). CDR3 size: 12 residues. Trimming shortened V by 4 bases and J by 8 bases, and 12 bases separated the two germline ends. Germline V gene sequence: CDR1 SGDLS, CDR2 YYNGEE. Variable domain in full (rest from reference TRBV9 and TRBJ1-2): DSGVTQTPKHLITATGQRVTLRCSPRSGDLSVYWYQQSLDQGLQFLIQYYNGEERAKGNILERFSAQQFPDLHSELNLSSLELGDSALYFCASSPFGGGYTFGSGTRLTVV.

This clonotype was counted a few times. The chain uses TRBV20-1 and TRBJ2-1; possibly TRBD1 for D (7 bases). Trimming shortened V by 6 bases and J by 8 bases, and 17 bases separated the two germline ends. The CDR3 spans 13 residues. Germline loops: CDR1 DFQATT, CDR2 SNEGSKA (reference sequence). CDR3 sequence: CSAEGQGDYEQFF. For the CDR3, the DNA is TGCAGTGCAGAAGGGCAGGGGGACTATGAGCAGTTCTTC.

The rearrangement joins TRBV11-2 to TRBJ2-7; D is ambiguous. Trimming stripped 4 bases from V and 5 bases from J, with 6 bases between. From germline, CDR1 is SGHAT and CDR2 FQNNGV. The CDR3 has 11 residues. The CDR3 bases are TGTGCCAGCAGCTCGGCGAACGAGCAGTACTTC. It encodes CASSSANEQYF.

This chain connects TRBV7-9 to TRBJ1-4; 8 nucleotides line up with TRBD1. This CDR3 contains 14 residues. After removal of 3 bases from V and 4 bases from J, the junction contained 1 base not matched to a gene. Germline loops: CDR1 SEHNR, CDR2 FQNEAQ (reference sequence). The CDR3 coding sequence is TGTGCCAGCAGCTTGACAGGGGATAATGAAAAACTGTTTTTT. It translates to CASSLTGDNEKLFF.

This clonotype was observed a handful of times. This rearrangement joins TRBV3-1 to TRBJ2-7, with TRBD2 identical over 12 bases. The CDR3 runs 15 residues. Germline V gene lookup returns CDR1 LGHDT and CDR2 YNNKEL (reference sequence). V shed 0 bases, J shed 6 bases, and the junction held 3 bases outside the gene matches. The CDR3 DNA follows: TGTGCCAGCAGCCAAGATCGACTAGCGGGGGCCGAGCAGTACTTC. Protein product: CASSQDRLAGAEQYF.

There are many counts of this clonotype. The chain recombines TRBV29-1 with TRBJ2-3; D remains ambiguous. This CDR3 contains 15 residues. In germline, CDR1 is SQVTM, CDR2 ANQGSEA. V gave up 6 bases and J gave up 0 bases, with 16 bases separating them. CDR3 region: CSVPTVTASTDTQYF. The CDR3 DNA reads TGCAGCGTGCCGACTGTGACCGCTAGCACAGATACGCAGTATTTT.

The V call is TRBV11-2, the J call TRBJ2-3; D gene ambiguous. The CDR3 runs to 17 residues. The germline V gene encodes CDR1 SGHAT and CDR2 FQNNGV. The V end was cut by 5 bases, the J end by 1 base, with 19 bases between. The CDR3 reads CASSQPRLWARTDTQYF. The DNA of the CDR3 is TGTGCCAGCAGCCAACCTAGGTTGTGGGCCCGCACAGATACGCAGTATTTT.

The J gene is TRBJ2-5, the V gene TRBV6-1, with TRBD2 matching 8 bases. The J segment lost 8 bases and the V segment lost 6 bases, leaving 17 bases of the junction unmatched. CDR3 length equals 16 residues. Germline values: CDR1 MNHNS, CDR2 SASEGT. CDR3 region: CASSSPWGSGDLTQYF. The CDR3 DNA follows: TGTGCCAGCAGCTCACCCTGGGGTAGCGGGGACCTTACCCAGTACTTC.

On this clonotype itself: A read error may produce the germline difference seen at one junction end. This sequence joins TRBV15 and TRBJ1-1; tentatively, D is TRBD1 (5 bases). There are 13 residues in the CDR3. The germline gives CDR1 LNHNV, CDR2 YYDKDF (reference sequence). The CDR3 is CPTSRDEGSEAFF. DNA of the CDR3: TGTCCCACCAGCAGAGACGAGGGGAGTGAAGCTTTCTTT.

This clonotype was found a few times. The chain employs TRBV29-1 and TRBJ2-2; the D gene could be TRBD1 or TRBD2 (5 bases each). V was clipped by 6 bases and J by 5 bases, with 16 bases between them. CDR3 length equals 14 residues. Germline V gene data show CDR1 as SQVTM and CDR2 as ANQGSEA. In DNA form, the CDR3 reads TGCAGCGTAAACCGGGACCCTTCAACCGGGGAGCTGTTTTTT. Its translation: CSVNRDPSTGELFF.

V usage is TRBV5-1 and J usage is TRBJ2-1; D perhaps matches TRBD2 (6 bases). V gave up 9 bases and J gave up 6 bases, with 19 bases separating them. This CDR3 is built from 14 residues. CDR1 and CDR2 (germline): SGHRS, YFSETQ. The CDR3 region is CANSRARRGNEQFF. The CDR3 DNA follows: TGCGCCAACTCTCGGGCCCGGCGGGGCAATGAGCAGTTCTTC. The entire variable domain, with the rest obtained from reference TRBV5-1 and TRBJ2-1, is as follows: KAGVTQTPRYLIKTRGQQVTLSCSPISGHRSVSWYQQTPGQGLQFLFEYFSETQRNKGNFPGRFSGRQFSNSRSEMNVSTLELGDSALYLCANSRARRGNEQFFGPGTRLTVL.

Only a few counts were recorded for this clonotype. This chain connects TRBV9 to TRBJ1-5, with 7 bases identical to TRBD1. The length of the CDR3 is 15 residues. Germline V CDR1 and CDR2: SGDLS, YYNGEE. V lost 4 bases to trimming and J lost 1 base; unmatched junction nucleotides: 5. The CDR3 DNA follows: TGTGCCAGCAGCCCGACAGGGTGGAGCAATCAGCCCCAGCATTTT. Translation: CASSPTGWSNQPQHF.

This clonotype was counted a few times. The chain is built from TRBV9 and TRBJ2-3, with TRBD2 matching 11 bases. The ends lost 0 bases at V and 6 bases at J; junction bases unmatched: 3. CDR3 length: 15 residues. Germline V gene sequence: CDR1 SGDLS, CDR2 YYNGEE. CDR3 residues: CASSVVAGGRDTQYF. The CDR3, as DNA: TGTGCCAGCAGCGTAGTAGCGGGAGGGCGTGATACGCAGTATTTT.

This clonotype showed up just a few times. The chain couples TRBV5-1 to TRBJ2-7, with D uncertain. The CDR3 spans 14 residues. CDR1 SGHRS and CDR2 YFSETQ come from the germline V gene. Trimming stripped 0 bases from V and 2 bases from J, with 9 bases between. CDR3 coding DNA: TGCGCCAGCAGCTTGGACTCGGCCACCTACGAGCAGTACTTC. It is translated as CASSLDSATYEQYF.

The table lists this clonotype with many counts. The chain couples TRBV2 to TRBJ2-7; 14 bases match TRBD2. With V trimmed by 6 bases and J by 1 base, 5 bases remained unmatched. The CDR3 length is 16 residues. Germline CDR1 reads SNHLY; CDR2 reads FYNNEI. CDR3 nucleotide sequence: TGTGCCAGCAGGGGACTAGCGGGAGTTGTATCCTACGAGCAGTACTTC. It translates to CASRGLAGVVSYEQYF.

The chain is built from TRBV12-3 or TRBV12-4 and TRBJ2-1; maybe TRBD2 (6 bases). The V end was cut by 10 bases, the J end by 2 bases, with 18 bases between. The CDR3 has 15 residues. DNA of the CDR3: TGTGCCACCCCAGTATGGAGGGCCCCCTACAATGAGCAGTTCTTC. Protein product: CATPVWRAPYNEQFF.

The table lists this clonotype with a few counts. The rearrangement links TRBV25-1 to TRBJ2-1, with D uncertain. The CDR3 consists of 15 residues. Looked up from germline, CDR1 is MGHDK and CDR2 is SYGVNS. V gave up 6 bases and J gave up 8 bases, with 20 bases separating them. The CDR3 spells CASSDPLASIYEQFF. In DNA, the CDR3 is TGTGCCAGCAGCGACCCCCTGGCTAGTATCTATGAGCAGTTCTTC.

The J gene is TRBJ2-1, the V gene TRBV21-1; the table's D call, TRBD2, was not checked against the DNA. TRBV21-1 is annotated as a pseudogene. The CDR3 contains 15 residues. CDR3 DNA sequence: TGTGCCAGCAGCACCGCTAGCGGGGGGCGACCTGAGCAGTTCTTC. This encodes CASSTASGGRPEQFF.

The chain couples TRBV4-3 to TRBJ2-7; D is unclear. Germline V CDR1 and CDR2: LGHNA, YSLEER. This CDR3 has 15 residues. Between the trimmed V and J ends, which lost 0 bases and 0 bases, there was a span of 9 bases. The CDR3, as DNA: TGCGCCAGCAGCCAAGATAAACGGAGCTCCTACGAGCAGTACTTC. Protein: CASSQDKRSSYEQYF.

This clonotype occurred a few times. V is TRBV5-6 and J is TRBJ2-1; TRBD1 matches 10 bases. Germline V CDR1 and CDR2: SGHDT, YYEEEE. The trim removed 4 bases at V and 0 bases at J, leaving 4 bases unmatched. The CDR3 length is 16 residues. The CDR3 spells CASSTGTGVSYNEQFF. The CDR3 DNA follows: TGTGCCAGCAGCACCGGGACAGGGGTCTCCTACAATGAGCAGTTCTTC.

There are a few counts of this clonotype. The gene calls are TRBV27 and TRBJ2-3; 9 bases agree with TRBD2. The CDR3 totals 16 residues. V lost 3 bases and J lost 4; bases outside the gene matches: 8. The germline CDR1 and CDR2 sequences are MNHEY and SMNVEV (reference sequence). The CDR3 nucleotides read TGTGCCAGCAGTTTGTCCGGGACTAGCAGGGCAGATACGCAGTATTTT. Amino acid sequence: CASSLSGTSRADTQYF.

This chain uses TRBV12-3 or TRBV12-4 with TRBJ1-2, with unresolved D. Trimming stripped 1 base from V and 8 bases from J, with 17 bases between. The CDR3 is 15 amino acids. The chain's CDR3 is CASSLVGQVARGYTF. The CDR3 DNA follows: TGTGCCAGCAGTTTAGTCGGGCAGGTGGCTCGGGGCTACACCTTC.

V and J are TRBV7-8 and TRBJ1-1, with 9 bases identical to TRBD1. Germline V gene lookup returns CDR1 SGHVS and CDR2 FQNEAQ. V was pared by 1 base and J by 6 bases, with 6 bases of the junction left unmatched. This CDR3 region has 15 residues. CDR3 nucleotides: TGTGCCAGCAGCTTAGGCCGGGACAGGGACCCTGAAGCTTTCTTT. Amino acids: CASSLGRDRDPEAFF.